This TCR beta chain was recorded in a study of graft-versus-host responses after intestinal transplantation. The wider study: Anti-thymocyte globulin induction, then tacrolimus and steroids for around 3 years, went to all recipients.

Turning to this clone: Antigen specificity is unknown.

This CDR3 has 16 amino acids. Between the trimmed V and J ends, which lost 1 base and 4 bases, there was a span of 14 bases. CDR1 is SGHNT, CDR2 YENEEA, per germline. Overall study results and limits: After transplant, early declines in HvG clones were associated with peak levels of circulating GvH clones.

Some clones are missing from TCRdb's copy, which holds only in-frame ones; the method was immunoSEQ multiplex PCR. The sample includes about 89,000 clones, roughly 91% of them seen just once. This chain joins TRBV11-3 and TRBJ2-1, with D possibly matching TRBD1 (5 bases). The sample here was unstimulated CD8+ T cells sorted from spleen or lymph node cells, taken before intestinal transplant. This TCR was recovered from a human donor who received an intestinal transplant. The CDR3 nucleotides read TGTGCCAGCAGCTTAGTGGCGGACATTATATACAATGAGCAGTTCTTC. Translated, it gives CASSLVADIIYNEQFF. The full variable domain, its missing parts supplied by reference TRBV11-3 and TRBJ2-1, is EAGVVQSPRYKIIEKKQPVAFWCNPISGHNTLYWYLQNLGQGPELLIRYENEEAVDDSQLPKDRFSAERLKGVDSTLKIQPAELGDSAVYLCASSLVADIIYNEQFFGPGTRLTVL.